This T cell receptor (beta chain) emerged from a study of blood T cell repertoires in COVID-19. Study overall: Samples taken during acute and convalescent COVID-19 were collected in the United States, Italy and Spain. The cDNA or gDNA used as material had been derived from T cells, B-cell-depleted T cells, or PBMCs.

The CDR3 spans 17 residues. The V gene end was trimmed by 3 bases and the J gene end by 3 bases; junction bases not matched to a gene: 10. From germline, CDR1 is SGDLS and CDR2 YYNGEE. The participants were between roughly 18 and 100 years old and came from about two dozen US areas. Methods used by the authors: Researchers report that nucleated cell counts were estimated from reference gene primer amplification. Assay: immunoSEQ multiplex PCR; the TCRdb copy retains only in-frame clones and omits some. From that table come the V and J calls and clone size; the DNA was used to work out D and trimming. In the table there are about 150,000 clones, 79% of which are singletons.

The sequenced sample was PBMCs or T cells enriched from blood (not recorded which). The chain recombines TRBV9 with TRBJ2-5; 11 positions match TRBD2. This receptor was identified in a woman between 70 and 85 years old in a cohort exposed to, infected with or recovered from COVID-19 (not recorded which). The CDR3 is CASSDDPLAGGEETQYF. The CDR3 DNA reads as TGTGCCAGCAGCGATGACCCCTTAGCGGGAGGGGAAGAGACCCAGTACTTC.